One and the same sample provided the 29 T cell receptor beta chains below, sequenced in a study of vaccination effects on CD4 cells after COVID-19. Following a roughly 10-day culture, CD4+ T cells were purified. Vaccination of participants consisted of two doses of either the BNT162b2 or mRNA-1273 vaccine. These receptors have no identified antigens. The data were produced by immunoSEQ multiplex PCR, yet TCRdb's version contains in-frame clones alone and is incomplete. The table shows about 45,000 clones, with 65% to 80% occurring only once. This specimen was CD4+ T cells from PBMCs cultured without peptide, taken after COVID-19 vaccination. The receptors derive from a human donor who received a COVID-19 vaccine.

CDR3 DNA: TGTGCCAGCAGCTTCGCGGGAGGGAAATACAATGAGCAGTTCTTC. Its protein is CASSFAGGKYNEQFF. This rearrangement joins TRBV5-4 to TRBJ2-1, with TRBD2 matching 9 bases. Germline loops: CDR1 SGHNT, CDR2 YYREEE (reference sequence). After removal of 2 bases from V and 4 bases from J, the junction contained 4 bases not matched to a gene. This CDR3 has 15 amino acids.

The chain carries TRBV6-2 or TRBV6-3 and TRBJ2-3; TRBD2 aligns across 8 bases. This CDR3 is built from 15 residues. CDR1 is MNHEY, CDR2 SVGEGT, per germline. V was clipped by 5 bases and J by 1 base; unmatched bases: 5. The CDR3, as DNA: TGTGCCAGCAGTCGGGGACTAGGGGGCACAGATACGCAGTATTTT. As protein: CASSRGLGGTDTQYF.

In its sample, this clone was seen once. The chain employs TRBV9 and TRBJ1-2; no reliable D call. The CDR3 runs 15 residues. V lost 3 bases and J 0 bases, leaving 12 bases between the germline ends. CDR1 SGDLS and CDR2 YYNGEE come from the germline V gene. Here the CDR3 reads CASSGVDLANYGYTF. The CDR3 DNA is TGTGCCAGCAGCGGAGTTGATCTAGCTAACTATGGCTACACCTTC.

The CDR3 sequence: CASSQGAGYSYEQYF. CDR3 coding DNA: TGTGCCAGCAGCCAGGGGGCGGGCTACTCCTACGAGCAGTACTTC. The rearrangement uses TRBV7-2 and TRBJ2-7; 8 nucleotides match TRBD1. Per the germline V gene, CDR1 is SGHTA and CDR2 is FQGNSA. The J segment lost 0 bases and the V segment lost 5 bases, leaving 6 bases of the junction unmatched. The CDR3 covers 15 residues.

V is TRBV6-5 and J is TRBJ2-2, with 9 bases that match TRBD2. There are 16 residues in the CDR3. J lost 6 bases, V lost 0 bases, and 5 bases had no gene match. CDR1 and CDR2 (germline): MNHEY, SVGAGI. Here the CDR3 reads CASSYSSGGWSGELFF. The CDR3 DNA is TGTGCCAGCAGTTACTCAAGCGGGGGGTGGTCCGGGGAGCTGTTTTTT.

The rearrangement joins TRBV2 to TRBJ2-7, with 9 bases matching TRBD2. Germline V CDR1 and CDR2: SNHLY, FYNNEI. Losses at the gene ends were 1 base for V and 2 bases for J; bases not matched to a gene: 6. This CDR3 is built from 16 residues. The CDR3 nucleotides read TGTGCCAGCAGTGAAGGCAGACTAGCGGAGACCTACGAGCAGTACTTC. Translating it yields CASSEGRLAETYEQYF.

The CDR3 protein is CASSGSWENQETQYF. The DNA for the CDR3 is TGTGCCAGCAGCGGATCTTGGGAAAACCAAGAGACCCAGTACTTC. This chain links TRBV9 with TRBJ2-5; no definite D call. CDR1 and CDR2 from the germline V gene are SGDLS and YYNGEE. V lost 3 bases, J lost 0 bases, and 12 bases lay in between. This CDR3 region has 15 residues.

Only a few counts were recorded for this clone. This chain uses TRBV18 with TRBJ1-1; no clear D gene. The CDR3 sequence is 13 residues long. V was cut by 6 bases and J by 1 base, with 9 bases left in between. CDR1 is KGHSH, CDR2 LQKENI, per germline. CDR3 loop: CASSRDRNTEAFF. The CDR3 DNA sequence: TGTGCCAGCTCCAGAGATAGGAACACTGAAGCTTTCTTT.

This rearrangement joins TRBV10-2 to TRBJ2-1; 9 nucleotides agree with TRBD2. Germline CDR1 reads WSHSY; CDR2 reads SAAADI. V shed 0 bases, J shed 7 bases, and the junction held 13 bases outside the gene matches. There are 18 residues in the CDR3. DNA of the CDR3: TGCGCCAGCAGTGAGTCGGGGGCTAGCGGGACACTATTGAATGAGCAGTTCTTC. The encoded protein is CASSESGASGTLLNEQFF.

The CDR3 reads CASSEPGRTGELFF. The CDR3 DNA reads as TGCGCCAGCAGTGAACCGGGACGCACCGGGGAGCTGTTTTTT. This chain connects TRBV10-1 to TRBJ2-2; D is tentatively TRBD1 or TRBD2 (5 bases each). Germline V CDR1 and CDR2: WNHNN, SYGVQD (reference sequence). V lost 3 bases and J 4 bases, leaving 9 bases between the germline ends. CDR3 size: 14 residues.

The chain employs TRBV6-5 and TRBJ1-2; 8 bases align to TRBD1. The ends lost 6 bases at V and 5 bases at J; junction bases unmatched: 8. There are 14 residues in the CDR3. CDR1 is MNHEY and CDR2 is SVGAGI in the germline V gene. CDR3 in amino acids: CASRRTGSNYGYTF. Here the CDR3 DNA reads TGTGCCAGCAGGAGGACAGGGTCAAATTATGGCTACACCTTC.

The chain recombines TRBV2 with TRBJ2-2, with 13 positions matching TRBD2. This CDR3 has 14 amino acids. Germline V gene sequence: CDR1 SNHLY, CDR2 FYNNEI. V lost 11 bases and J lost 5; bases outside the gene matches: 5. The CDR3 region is CAGGLAGITGELFF. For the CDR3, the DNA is TGTGCCGGGGGACTAGCGGGAATTACCGGGGAGCTGTTTTTT.

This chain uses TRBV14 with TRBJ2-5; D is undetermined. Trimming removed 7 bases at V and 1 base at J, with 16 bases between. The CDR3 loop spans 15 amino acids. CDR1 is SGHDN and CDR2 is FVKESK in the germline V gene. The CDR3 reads CASTAQQGPQETQYF. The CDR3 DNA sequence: TGTGCCAGCACAGCCCAACAAGGGCCCCAAGAGACCCAGTACTTC.

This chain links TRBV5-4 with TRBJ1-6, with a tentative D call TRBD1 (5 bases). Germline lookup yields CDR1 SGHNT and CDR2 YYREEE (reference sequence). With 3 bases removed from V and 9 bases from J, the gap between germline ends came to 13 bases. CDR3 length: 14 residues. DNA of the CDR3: TGTGCCAGCAGCTCAGGGAGGAGTGTTTCACCCCTCCACTTT. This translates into CASSSGRSVSPLHF.

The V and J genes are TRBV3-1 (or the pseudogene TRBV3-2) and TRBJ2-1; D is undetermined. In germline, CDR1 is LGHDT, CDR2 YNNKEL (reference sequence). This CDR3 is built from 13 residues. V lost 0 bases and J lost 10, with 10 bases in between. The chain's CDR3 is CASSQELATEQFF. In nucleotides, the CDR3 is TGTGCCAGCAGCCAAGAACTTGCTACAGAGCAGTTCTTC.

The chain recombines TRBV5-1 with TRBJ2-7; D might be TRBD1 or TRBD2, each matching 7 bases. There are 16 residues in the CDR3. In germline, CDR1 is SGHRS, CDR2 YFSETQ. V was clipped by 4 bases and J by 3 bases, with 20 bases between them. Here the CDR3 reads CASSGGPGGGIYEQYF. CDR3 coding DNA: TGCGCCAGCAGCGGAGGACCAGGGGGAGGGATCTACGAGCAGTACTTC.

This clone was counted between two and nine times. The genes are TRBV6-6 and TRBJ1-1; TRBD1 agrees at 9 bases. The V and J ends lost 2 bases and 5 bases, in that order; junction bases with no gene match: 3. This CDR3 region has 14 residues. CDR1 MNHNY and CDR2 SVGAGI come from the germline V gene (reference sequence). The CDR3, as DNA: TGTGCCAGCAGTTACGGACAGGGGAGGACTGAAGCTTTCTTT. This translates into CASSYGQGRTEAFF.

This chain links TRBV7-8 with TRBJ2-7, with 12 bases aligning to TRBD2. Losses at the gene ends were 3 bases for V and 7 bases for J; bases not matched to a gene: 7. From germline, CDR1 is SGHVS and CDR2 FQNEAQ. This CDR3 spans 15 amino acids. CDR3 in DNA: TGTGCCAGCAGCTTTTGGACTAGCGGGACGGGGGAGCAGTACTTC. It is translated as CASSFWTSGTGEQYF.

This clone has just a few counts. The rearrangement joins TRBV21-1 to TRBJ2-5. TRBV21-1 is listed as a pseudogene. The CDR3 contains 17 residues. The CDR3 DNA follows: TGTGCCAGCAGCAAACAGCACCGGGTACTTATGGGGGAGACCCAGTACTTC. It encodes CASSKQHRVLMGETQYF.

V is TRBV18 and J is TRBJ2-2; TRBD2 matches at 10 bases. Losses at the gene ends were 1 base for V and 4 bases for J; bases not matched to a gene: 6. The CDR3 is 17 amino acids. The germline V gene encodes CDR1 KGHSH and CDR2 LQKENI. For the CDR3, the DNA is TGTGCCAGCTCACCACTCGCTAGCGGGGGTGTCACCGGGGAGCTGTTTTTT. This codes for CASSPLASGGVTGELFF.

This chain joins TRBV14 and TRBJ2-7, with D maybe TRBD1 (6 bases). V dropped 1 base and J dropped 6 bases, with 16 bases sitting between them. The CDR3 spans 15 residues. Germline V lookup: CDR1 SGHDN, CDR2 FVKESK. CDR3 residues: CASSQVGARDSEQYF. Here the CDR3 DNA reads TGTGCCAGCAGCCAAGTGGGGGCCAGGGATTCCGAGCAGTACTTC.

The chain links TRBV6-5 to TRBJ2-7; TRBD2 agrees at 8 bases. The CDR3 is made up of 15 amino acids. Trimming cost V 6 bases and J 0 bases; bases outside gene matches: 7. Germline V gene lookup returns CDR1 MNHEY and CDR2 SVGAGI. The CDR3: CASRDKTSASYEQYF. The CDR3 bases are TGTGCCAGCAGAGATAAGACTAGCGCCTCCTACGAGCAGTACTTC.

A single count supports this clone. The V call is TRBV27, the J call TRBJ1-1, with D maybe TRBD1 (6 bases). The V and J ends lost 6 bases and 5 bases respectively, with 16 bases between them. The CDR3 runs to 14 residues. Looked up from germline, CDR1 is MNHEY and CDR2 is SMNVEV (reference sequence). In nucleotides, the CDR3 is TGTGCCAGCAGCCCCGGGGGGGCGAGGACTGAAGCTTTCTTT. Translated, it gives CASSPGGARTEAFF.

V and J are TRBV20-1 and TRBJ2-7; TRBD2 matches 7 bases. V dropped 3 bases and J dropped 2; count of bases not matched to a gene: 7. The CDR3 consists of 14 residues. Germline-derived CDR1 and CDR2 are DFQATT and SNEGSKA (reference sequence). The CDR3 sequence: CSASRGGAAYEQYF. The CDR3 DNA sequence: TGCAGTGCTAGTCGCGGGGGAGCCGCCTACGAGCAGTACTTC.

CDR3 DNA sequence: TGTGCCAGCAGCCTTCGCGGGACTACGAACACTGAAGCTTTCTTT. As protein: CASSLRGTTNTEAFF. The V gene is TRBV7-9, the J gene TRBJ1-1, with D possibly matching TRBD1 (5 bases). The CDR3 is made up of 15 amino acids. From germline, CDR1 is SEHNR and CDR2 FQNEAQ (reference sequence). V lost 5 bases and J lost 1, with 14 bases in between. The whole variable domain, remainder taken from reference TRBV7-9 and TRBJ1-1, is DTGVSQNPRHKITKRGQNVTFRCDPISEHNRLYWYRQTLGQGPEFLTYFQNEAQLEKSRLLSDRFSAERPKGSFSTLEIQRTEQGDSAMYLCASSLRGTTNTEAFFGQGTRLTVV.

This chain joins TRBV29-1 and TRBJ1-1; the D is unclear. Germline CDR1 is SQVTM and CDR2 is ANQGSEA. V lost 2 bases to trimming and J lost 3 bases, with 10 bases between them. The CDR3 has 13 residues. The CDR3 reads CSVERDTDTEAFF. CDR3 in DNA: TGCAGCGTTGAAAGGGATACGGACACTGAAGCTTTCTTT.

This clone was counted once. The CDR3 is CASSQAPNREGGYTF. CDR3 sequence (DNA): TGCGCCAGCAGCCAAGCACCGAACCGAGAAGGAGGCTACACCTTC. The chain uses TRBV4-1 and TRBJ1-2; D uncertain. Trimming left V 1 base short and J 8 bases short, with 17 bases between. The CDR3 is made up of 15 amino acids. Germline V lookup: CDR1 MGHRA, CDR2 YSYEKL.

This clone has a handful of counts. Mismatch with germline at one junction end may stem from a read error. The CDR3: CASTLGGAGNYGYTF. The CDR3 coding sequence is TGTGCCAGCACCTTAGGAGGGGCAGGCAACTATGGCTACACCTTC. The rearrangement joins TRBV11-2 to TRBJ1-2; tentative D call: TRBD1 (5 bases). The CDR3 extends over 15 amino acids. Looked up from germline, CDR1 is SGHAT and CDR2 is FQNNGV. Looking up the rest from reference TRBV11-2 and TRBJ1-2 gives the full variable domain: EAGVAQSPRYKIIEKRQSVAFWCNPISGHATLYWYQQILGQGPKLLIQFQNNGVVDDSQLPKDRFSAERLKGVDSTLKIQPAKLEDSAVYLCASTLGGAGNYGYTFGSGTRLTVV.

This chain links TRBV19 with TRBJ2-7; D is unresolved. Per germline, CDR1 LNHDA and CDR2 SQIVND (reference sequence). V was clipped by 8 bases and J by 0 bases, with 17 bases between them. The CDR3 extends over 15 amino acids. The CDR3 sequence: CASGRRVASSYEQYF. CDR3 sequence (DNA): TGTGCCAGTGGACGCCGGGTAGCCTCCTCCTACGAGCAGTACTTC.